Following are 26 T cell receptor beta chains from one sample sequenced in a study of early T cells in non-severe SARS-CoV-2 infection. TCRdb re-called the 5' RACE reads through MiXCR, storing one row per CDR3 protein. The table lists more than 65,000 distinct CDR3 sequences, around 13% of them singletons, with 1.3% in the top ten. The sequenced sample was whole blood. The receptors derive from an adult who was a healthcare worker with PCR-confirmed SARS-CoV-2 infection or an uninfected control (not recorded which).

The table lists this clonotype with many counts. This chain links TRBV6-2 or TRBV6-3 with TRBJ2-1, with TRBD1 matching 12 bases. Looked up from germline, CDR1 is MNHEY and CDR2 is SVGEGT. The CDR3 contains 15 residues. The V segment lost 7 bases and the J segment 7 bases; nucleotides outside the gene matches: 8. The CDR3 nucleotides read TGTGCCAGCATTCCCTGGGACAGGGGGCCTAATGAGCAGTTCTTC. This translates into CASIPWDRGPNEQFF.

This clonotype was seen many times. At one end, the junction sequence differs from germline, possibly due to a read error. The gene calls are TRBV7-2 and TRBJ2-7; no clear D. Germline V gene lookup returns CDR1 SGHTA and CDR2 FQGNSA. This CDR3 is 12 amino acids long. The CDR3 sequence: CASSLPSFEQYF. CDR3 nucleotides: TGTGCCAGCAGCTTACCCTCCTTCGAGCAGTACTTC.

The chain has TRBV4-3 and TRBJ1-1; a weak D match, TRBD1 (5 bases). The CDR3 is 15 residues long. The germline V gene encodes CDR1 LGHNA and CDR2 YSLEER. Trimming cost V 0 bases and J 0 bases, with 8 bases left between them. The CDR3, as DNA: TGCGCCAGCAGCCAAGAATGGGGGGTGAACACTGAAGCTTTCTTT. It is translated as CASSQEWGVNTEAFF.

This clonotype showed up many times. The chain is built from TRBV18 and TRBJ2-7; TRBD2 matches at 10 bases. The V segment lost 2 bases and the J segment 5 bases; nucleotides outside the gene matches: 9. The CDR3 contains 16 residues. Germline V gene lookup returns CDR1 KGHSH and CDR2 LQKENI. CDR3 loop: CASSPNPSGSTHEQYF. The CDR3 DNA reads TGTGCCAGCTCACCAAATCCTAGCGGGAGTACCCACGAGCAGTACTTC.

The chain employs TRBV6-1 and TRBJ2-7; D gene unclear. The germline V gene has CDR1 MNHNS and CDR2 SASEGT. V dropped 1 base and J dropped 7 bases, with 8 bases sitting between them. CDR3 size: 12 residues. The CDR3 loop reads CASSEGIGEQYF. CDR3 nucleotide sequence: TGTGCCAGCAGTGAAGGGATAGGGGAGCAGTACTTC.

The chain is built from TRBV28 and TRBJ1-4; 7 positions agree with TRBD1. V dropped 4 bases and J dropped 7; count of bases not matched to a gene: 6. Germline CDR1 is MDHEN and CDR2 is SYDVKM. The CDR3 runs 14 residues. This chain's CDR3 is CASSSPGGTEKLFF. CDR3 DNA sequence: TGTGCCAGCAGTTCCCCAGGGGGGACTGAAAAACTGTTTTTT.

To note about this clonotype: The junction shows a germline mismatch at one end, possibly a read error. CDR3 DNA sequence: TGCAGCGCTACCTCAGGGGCGCATACCTACGAGCTGTACTTC. Protein product: CSATSGAHTYELYF. The V and J genes are TRBV20-1 and TRBJ2-7; D possibly corresponds to TRBD1 (6 bases). CDR1 and CDR2 from the germline V gene are DFQATT and SNEGSKA (reference sequence). This CDR3 spans 14 amino acids.

In its sample, this clonotype was seen many times. The rearrangement links TRBV28 to TRBJ1-1; no definite D call. The CDR3 spans 12 residues. Per germline, CDR1 MDHEN and CDR2 SYDVKM. Deletions cut 2 bases from V and 5 bases from J, with 6 bases between. CDR3 residues: CASSLRVTEAFF. The CDR3 DNA reads as TGTGCCAGCAGTTTAAGGGTTACTGAAGCTTTCTTT.

This clonotype was seen at least ten times. This chain connects TRBV5-1 to TRBJ2-3, with D unresolved. This CDR3 has 12 residues. CDR1 and CDR2 (germline): SGHRS, YFSETQ. V lost 0 bases and J lost 5, with 4 bases in between. In DNA, the CDR3 is TGCGCCAGCAGCTTGGCCGTAGATACGCAGTATTTT. Its protein is CASSLAVDTQYF.

This clonotype was picked up many times. This chain joins TRBV28 and TRBJ2-4, with 11 bases aligning to TRBD1. The germline gives CDR1 MDHEN, CDR2 SYDVKM. CDR3 length equals 15 residues. J was trimmed by 9 bases and V by 6 bases; bases with no gene match: 10. The CDR3 reads CASSQDRGQRAIQYF. CDR3 in DNA: TGTGCCAGCAGCCAGGACAGGGGGCAAAGGGCCATTCAGTACTTC.

This clonotype was detected many times. This chain uses TRBV4-2 with TRBJ1-6, with D uncertain. The CDR3 has 14 residues. V was cut by 0 bases and J by 13 bases, with 13 bases left in between. Germline CDR1 LGHNA, CDR2 YNFKEQ. CDR3 DNA sequence: TGTGCCAGCAGCCAAGATCTGTTCAGCTATCCCCTCCACTTT. It codes for CASSQDLFSYPLHF.

This clonotype was picked up many times. The chain couples TRBV7-2 to TRBJ2-1; D gene unclear. Between the trimmed V and J ends, which lost 6 bases and 6 bases, there was a span of 15 bases. The CDR3 runs 14 residues. CDR1 and CDR2 from the germline V gene are SGHTA and FQGNSA. CDR3 in DNA: TGTGCCAGCAGTATAGGGCTAGTTTCCAATGAGCAGTTCTTC. It codes for CASSIGLVSNEQFF.

This clonotype came up many times. CDR3 in DNA: TGTGCCAGCAGTCAAGGCCCGGGTCAGTACTTC. Translation gives CASSQGPGQYF. The chain uses TRBV6-2 or TRBV6-3 and TRBJ2-4; no clear D. CDR3 length: 11 amino acids. V lost 5 bases and J 12 bases, leaving 11 bases between the germline ends. Germline V gives CDR1 MNHEY, CDR2 SVGEGT.

This clonotype was detected ten times or more. The CDR3 region is CASSSGNIDTQYF. CDR3 nucleotides: TGTGCCAGTTCTAGCGGGAACATAGATACGCAGTATTTT. The V call is TRBV25-1, the J call TRBJ2-3, with 9 bases that match TRBD2. The CDR3 loop spans 13 amino acids. The V and J ends lost 9 bases and 5 bases, in that order; junction bases with no gene match: 6. Germline V gene lookup returns CDR1 MGHDK and CDR2 SYGVNS.

Many counts were recorded for this clonotype. The chain uses TRBV28 and TRBJ2-7, with TRBD2 identical over 11 bases. The V gene end was trimmed by 5 bases and the J gene end by 0 bases; junction bases not matched to a gene: 6. The CDR3 has 16 residues. CDR1 is MDHEN, CDR2 SYDVKM, per germline. The CDR3 bases are TGTGCCAGCAGTCTGCCCGGGACTAGCGGCTCCTACGAGCAGTACTTC. Encoded protein: CASSLPGTSGSYEQYF.

This clonotype was seen repeatedly, ten times or more. The rearrangement links TRBV20-1 to TRBJ2-7; maybe TRBD1 (5 bases). The CDR3 has 12 residues. Germline assignment: CDR1 DFQATT and CDR2 SNEGSKA (reference sequence). The V end lost 0 bases, the J end lost 2 bases, and 5 bases lay between the germline ends. In DNA, the CDR3 is TGCAGTGCTAGAGACAGGGCCTACGAGCAGTACTTC. As protein: CSARDRAYEQYF.

This clonotype occurred many times. V usage is TRBV7-9 and J usage is TRBJ2-7; D possibly uses TRBD1 or TRBD2 (5 bases each). The length of the CDR3 is 16 residues. Trimming stripped 5 bases from V and 0 bases from J, with 17 bases between. The germline gives CDR1 SEHNR, CDR2 FQNEAQ (reference sequence). The CDR3 spells CASSPRGAATSYEQYF. CDR3 DNA sequence: TGTGCCAGCAGCCCGAGGGGAGCGGCAACCTCCTACGAGCAGTACTTC.

This clonotype was counted ten times or more. This chain uses TRBV20-1 with TRBJ2-1; no firm D call. The CDR3 runs 12 residues. Germline V CDR1 and CDR2: DFQATT, SNEGSKA (reference sequence). V lost 6 bases and J 2 bases, leaving 8 bases between the germline ends. CDR3 loop: CSAKGPYNEQFF. The CDR3 DNA sequence: TGCAGTGCCAAAGGACCCTACAATGAGCAGTTCTTC.

At least ten counts were recorded for this clonotype. V gene TRBV27 combines with J gene TRBJ2-1; the D gene is possibly TRBD1 (6 bases). The ends were cut back, 2 bases at V and 7 bases at J, with 6 bases in the middle. The CDR3 is 12 residues long. CDR1 is MNHEY, CDR2 SMNVEV, per germline (reference sequence). The CDR3 region is CASSLQGNEQFF. DNA for the CDR3: TGTGCCAGCAGTTTACAGGGGAATGAGCAGTTCTTC.

This clonotype was observed at least ten times. The V and J genes are TRBV19 and TRBJ1-1; D possibly corresponds to TRBD1 (5 bases). CDR1 and CDR2 (germline): LNHDA, SQIVND (reference sequence). The CDR3 length is 14 residues. Between the trimmed V and J ends, which lost 7 bases and 4 bases, there was a span of 16 bases. CDR3: CASTVWGESTEAFF. Written as DNA, the CDR3 is TGTGCCAGTACCGTGTGGGGCGAGAGCACTGAAGCTTTCTTT.

The sample holds many counts of this clonotype. The rearrangement links TRBV29-1 to TRBJ2-4; TRBD2 is a possible D gene (5 bases). Germline V gene lookup returns CDR1 SQVTM and CDR2 ANQGSEA. Trimming shortened V by 7 bases and J by 5 bases, and 12 bases separated the two germline ends. This CDR3 has 12 residues. DNA of the CDR3: TGCAGCGCCGGAGGTGCACAAAACATTCAGTACTTC. Encoded protein: CSAGGAQNIQYF.

This clonotype was recorded at least ten times. This chain connects TRBV7-2 to TRBJ1-5, with 9 nucleotides matching TRBD1. CDR3 size: 15 residues. The germline gives CDR1 SGHTA, CDR2 FQGNSA. J gave up 6 bases and V 3 bases, and 6 bases lay outside the gene matches. The CDR3 sequence is CASSLQTGGGQPQHF. Written as DNA, the CDR3 is TGTGCCAGCAGCTTGCAGACAGGGGGTGGTCAGCCCCAGCATTTT.

The sample holds many counts of this clonotype. The chain uses TRBV12-5 and TRBJ1-2; D is ambiguous. There are 14 residues in the CDR3. V was pared by 0 bases and J by 4 bases, with 9 bases between. CDR1 and CDR2 (germline): LGHNT, FRNRAP. The CDR3 DNA reads TGTGCTAGTGGTTTGGTAGCGGATCCCTATGGCTACACCTTC. Protein product: CASGLVADPYGYTF. The whole variable domain, remainder taken from reference TRBV12-5 and TRBJ1-2, is DARVTQTPRHKVTEMGQEVTMRCQPILGHNTVFWYRQTMMQGLELLAYFRNRAPLDDSGMPKDRFSAEMPDATLATLKIQPSEPRDSAVYFCASGLVADPYGYTFGSGTRLTVV.

The sample holds a few counts of this clonotype. The CDR3 DNA follows: TGTGCCAGCAGTTTATCGAGGGGAGGTGGCTACACCTTC. Translated, it gives CASSLSRGGGYTF. The chain carries TRBV27 and TRBJ1-2; D is perhaps TRBD1 (5 bases). The CDR3 contains 13 residues. V lost 0 bases, J lost 7 bases, and 9 bases lay in between. Looked up from germline, CDR1 is MNHEY and CDR2 is SMNVEV (reference sequence).

There are many counts of this clonotype. This chain links TRBV6-1 with TRBJ2-3, with D unresolved. Germline V CDR1 and CDR2: MNHNS, SASEGT. The CDR3 is 15 residues long. V was trimmed by 3 bases and J by 4 bases, leaving 14 bases between them. CDR3 sequence reads: CASSDGWVGSDTQYF. The CDR3 coding sequence is TGTGCCAGCAGTGATGGGTGGGTGGGGTCAGATACGCAGTATTTT.

This clonotype was seen many times. The chain links TRBV2 to TRBJ2-7; D uncertain. CDR1 SNHLY and CDR2 FYNNEI come from the germline V gene. The ends were cut back, 7 bases at V and 1 base at J, with 11 bases in the middle. The CDR3 sequence is 13 residues long. This CDR3 reads CASTQDISYEQYF. The CDR3 region has the DNA TGTGCCAGCACCCAAGACATTTCCTACGAGCAGTACTTC.